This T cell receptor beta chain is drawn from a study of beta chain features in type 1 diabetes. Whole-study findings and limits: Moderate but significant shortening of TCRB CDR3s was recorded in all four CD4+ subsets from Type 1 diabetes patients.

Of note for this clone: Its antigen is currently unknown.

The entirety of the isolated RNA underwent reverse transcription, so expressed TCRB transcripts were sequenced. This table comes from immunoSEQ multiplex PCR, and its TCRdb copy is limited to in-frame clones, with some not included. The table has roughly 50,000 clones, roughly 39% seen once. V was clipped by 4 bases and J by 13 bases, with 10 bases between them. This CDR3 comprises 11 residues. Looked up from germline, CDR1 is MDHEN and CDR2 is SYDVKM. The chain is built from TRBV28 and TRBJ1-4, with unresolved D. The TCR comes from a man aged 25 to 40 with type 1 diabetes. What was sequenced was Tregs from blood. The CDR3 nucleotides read TGTGCCAGCAGTTCTTGGGGAGGACTGTTTTTT. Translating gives CASSSWGGLFF. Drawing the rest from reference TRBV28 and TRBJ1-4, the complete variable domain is DVKVTQSSRYLVKRTGEKVFLECVQDMDHENMFWYRQDPGLGLRLIYFSYDVKMKEKGDIPEGYSVSREKKERFSLILESASTNQTSMYLCASSSWGGLFFGSGTQLSVL.